Listed below are T cell receptor beta chains from one sample, sequenced in a study of blood T cell repertoires in COVID-19. Clones were read by immunoSEQ multiplex PCR, and TCRdb kept only the in-frame ones, dropping some. The sample contains around 250,000 clones, around 83% of which appear only once. The sample taken for sequencing was peripheral blood. These receptors came from a woman aged 40-49 years who had recovered from COVID-19. Both conserved end residues are part of each CDR3. Fields, in order: D gene, V gene, clone size, J gene, CDR3 protein, CDR3 DNA. A D gene is named only where the DNA matches it firmly. The size entry is marked missing in some rows and otherwise reads once, few, many or a size class.

d_gene: .; v_gene: TRBV9; abundance: .; j_gene: TRBJ1-1; CDR3aa: CASSVVTANTEAFF; CDR3nt: TGTGCCAGCAGCGTAGTTACAGCCAACACTGAAGCTTTCTTT
d_gene: .; v_gene: TRBV19; abundance: .; j_gene: TRBJ1-6; CDR3aa: CATSSGGGRYNSPLHF; CDR3nt: TGTGCCACCTCCTCGGGGGGGGGAAGATATAATTCACCCCTCCACTTT
d_gene: .; v_gene: TRBV11-3; abundance: .; j_gene: TRBJ2-2; CDR3aa: CASSPGAGSTGELFF; CDR3nt: TGTGCCAGCAGCCCCGGGGCGGGGTCCACCGGGGAGCTGTTTTTT
d_gene: .; v_gene: TRBV15; abundance: .; j_gene: TRBJ1-5; CDR3aa: CATSRDPRESQPQHF; CDR3nt: TGTGCCACCAGCAGAGATCCGAGGGAAAGTCAGCCCCAGCATTTT
d_gene: .; v_gene: TRBV7-2; abundance: .; j_gene: TRBJ2-4; CDR3aa: CASSLRDRDTLSKNIQYF; CDR3nt: TGTGCCAGCAGCCTAAGGGACCGGGACACCTTATCCAAAAACATTCAGTACTTC
d_gene: .; v_gene: TRBV27; abundance: .; j_gene: TRBJ2-7; CDR3aa: CASSLAVWAEQYF; CDR3nt: TGTGCCAGCAGTCTTGCTGTATGGGCCGAGCAGTACTTC
d_gene: .; v_gene: TRBV25-1; abundance: .; j_gene: TRBJ2-7; CDR3aa: CASSVTGSSGEQYF; CDR3nt: TGTGCCAGCAGTGTCACCGGGAGTTCGGGGGAGCAGTACTTC
d_gene: TRBD1; v_gene: TRBV29-1; abundance: .; j_gene: TRBJ1-1; CDR3aa: CSVEGGDRGLAFF; CDR3nt: TGCAGCGTTGAAGGGGGGGACAGGGGGCTCGCTTTCTTT
d_gene: .; v_gene: TRBV28; abundance: .; j_gene: TRBJ2-2; CDR3aa: CASRAGNTGELFF; CDR3nt: TGTGCCAGCCGAGCGGGGAACACCGGGGAGCTGTTTTTT
d_gene: .; v_gene: TRBV5-1; abundance: few; j_gene: TRBJ1-3; CDR3aa: CASSWASTGSGNTIYF; CDR3nt: TGCGCCAGCAGCTGGGCCTCCACAGGGTCTGGAAACACCATATATTTT
d_gene: TRBD2; v_gene: TRBV7-9; abundance: .; j_gene: TRBJ2-2; CDR3aa: CASSFTVLVAGTGELFF; CDR3nt: TGTGCCAGCAGCTTTACAGTTTTAGTAGCGGGGACCGGGGAGCTGTTTTTT
d_gene: TRBD1; v_gene: TRBV5-1; abundance: .; j_gene: TRBJ1-1; CDR3aa: CASSLGTGAQRGAFF; CDR3nt: TGCGCCAGCAGCTTAGGGACAGGGGCTCAGCGAGGAGCTTTCTTT
d_gene: .; v_gene: TRBV12-3/TRBV12-4; abundance: .; j_gene: TRBJ2-7; CDR3aa: CASSSDSPYEQYF; CDR3nt: TGTGCCAGCAGTTCGGACAGTCCCTACGAGCAGTACTTC
d_gene: TRBD1; v_gene: TRBV7-9; abundance: .; j_gene: TRBJ1-2; CDR3aa: CASSPEGTAYGYTF; CDR3nt: TGTGCCAGCAGCCCAGAAGGGACAGCTTATGGCTACACCTTC
d_gene: .; v_gene: TRBV24-1; abundance: .; j_gene: TRBJ1-5; CDR3aa: CATSDSRQDNQPQHF; CDR3nt: TGTGCCACCAGTGATTCCCGACAGGACAATCAGCCCCAGCATTTT
d_gene: .; v_gene: TRBV12-3/TRBV12-4; abundance: .; j_gene: TRBJ1-2; CDR3aa: CASSLTRDTGYTF; CDR3nt: TGTGCCAGCAGTTTAACCAGGGATACTGGCTACACCTTC
d_gene: .; v_gene: TRBV7-2; abundance: .; j_gene: TRBJ2-7; CDR3aa: CASSLAREQYF; CDR3nt: TGTGCCAGCAGCTTAGCCCGCGAGCAGTACTTC
d_gene: TRBD1; v_gene: TRBV30; abundance: .; j_gene: TRBJ1-2; CDR3aa: CAWREAGGRGRIGYGYTF; CDR3nt: TGTGCCTGGAGGGAGGCAGGGGGCAGGGGAAGGATTGGCTATGGCTACACCTTC
d_gene: .; v_gene: TRBV20-1; abundance: .; j_gene: TRBJ1-2; CDR3aa: CSARRGYGYTF; CDR3nt: TGCAGTGCTAGGCGAGGTTATGGCTACACCTTC
d_gene: .; v_gene: TRBV7-9; abundance: .; j_gene: TRBJ2-6; CDR3aa: CASSLGRVPGANVLTF; CDR3nt: TGTGCCAGCAGCTTAGGGAGAGTGCCTGGGGCCAACGTCCTGACTTTC
d_gene: .; v_gene: TRBV7-2; abundance: few; j_gene: TRBJ2-2; CDR3aa: CASSNRVAGANTGELFF; CDR3nt: TGTGCCAGCAGCAATAGGGTCGCGGGCGCGAACACCGGGGAGCTGTTTTTT
d_gene: .; v_gene: TRBV24-1; abundance: .; j_gene: TRBJ2-6; CDR3aa: CATSGYGHSGANVLTF; CDR3nt: TGTGCCACCAGTGGGTACGGTCACTCTGGGGCCAACGTCCTGACTTTC
d_gene: .; v_gene: TRBV7-9; abundance: .; j_gene: TRBJ1-5; CDR3aa: CASSSTGLHQPQHF; CDR3nt: TGTGCCAGCAGCTCGACAGGCCTTCATCAGCCCCAGCATTTT
d_gene: TRBD1; v_gene: TRBV28; abundance: .; j_gene: TRBJ2-6; CDR3aa: CASSPGGEQGANVLTF; CDR3nt: TGTGCCAGCAGTCCAGGGGGCGAACAAGGGGCCAACGTCCTGACTTTC
d_gene: .; v_gene: TRBV6-5; abundance: .; j_gene: TRBJ1-2; CDR3aa: CASSKGGRYYTF; CDR3nt: TGTGCCAGCAGTAAGGGGGGGAGATACTACACCTTC
d_gene: .; v_gene: TRBV29-1; abundance: .; j_gene: TRBJ2-2; CDR3aa: CSVGRPNTGELFF; CDR3nt: TGCAGCGTTGGCAGGCCTAACACCGGGGAGCTGTTTTTT
d_gene: .; v_gene: TRBV19; abundance: .; j_gene: TRBJ1-5; CDR3aa: CASSISSGYQPQHF; CDR3nt: TGTGCCAGTAGTATCTCGTCAGGGTATCAGCCCCAGCATTTT
d_gene: TRBD2; v_gene: TRBV5-6; abundance: few; j_gene: TRBJ2-3; CDR3aa: CASSSGGFTDTQYF; CDR3nt: TGTGCCAGCAGCTCCGGGGGGTTTACAGATACGCAGTATTTT
d_gene: .; v_gene: TRBV3-1/TRBV3-2; abundance: .; j_gene: TRBJ1-4; CDR3aa: CASSQGRGWNEKLFF; CDR3nt: TGTGCCAGCAGCCAAGGGCGGGGGTGGAATGAAAAACTGTTTTTT
d_gene: TRBD1; v_gene: TRBV5-4; abundance: once; j_gene: TRBJ1-2; CDR3aa: CASSSRGLGYGYTF; CDR3nt: TGTGCCAGCAGTTCGAGGGGGCTTGGCTATGGCTACACCTTC
d_gene: TRBD1; v_gene: TRBV28; abundance: .; j_gene: TRBJ1-1; CDR3aa: CASSPGTEHEAFF; CDR3nt: TGTGCCAGCAGTCCCGGGACAGAGCATGAAGCTTTCTTT
d_gene: TRBD1; v_gene: TRBV19; abundance: .; j_gene: TRBJ1-5; CDR3aa: CASSINPGQGARNQPQHF; CDR3nt: TGTGCCAGTAGTATTAACCCGGGACAGGGGGCGCGCAATCAGCCCCAGCATTTT
d_gene: .; v_gene: TRBV15; abundance: .; j_gene: TRBJ1-6; CDR3aa: CATSRETLATPLHF; CDR3nt: TGTGCCACCAGCAGAGAGACATTGGCTACACCCCTCCACTTT
d_gene: .; v_gene: TRBV3-1/TRBV3-2; abundance: .; j_gene: TRBJ1-6; CDR3aa: CASSQGGGWDSPLHF; CDR3nt: TGTGCCAGCAGCCAAGGCGGGGGCTGGGATTCACCCCTCCACTTT
d_gene: TRBD1; v_gene: TRBV19; abundance: .; j_gene: TRBJ2-5; CDR3aa: CASSKTGGQETQYF; CDR3nt: TGTGCCAGTAGTAAAACAGGGGGGCAAGAGACCCAGTACTTC
d_gene: .; v_gene: TRBV3-1/TRBV3-2; abundance: .; j_gene: TRBJ2-1; CDR3aa: CASSGGRDYNEQFF; CDR3nt: TGTGCCAGCAGCGGCGGGCGGGACTACAATGAGCAGTTCTTC
d_gene: .; v_gene: TRBV6-5; abundance: once; j_gene: TRBJ1-1; CDR3aa: CASSQRRVDTEAFF; CDR3nt: TGTGCCAGCAGTCAGCGGAGGGTGGACACTGAAGCTTTCTTT
d_gene: TRBD1; v_gene: TRBV2; abundance: .; j_gene: TRBJ2-5; CDR3aa: CALSGQAETQYF; CDR3nt: TGTGCCCTCTCTGGACAGGCGGAGACCCAGTACTTC